This entry concerns a single TCR beta chain. Its antigen has not been determined. Qualities for individual bases were not recorded, and no much larger clone is one base off. In this study, focal radiation therapy paired with CTLA-4 blockade (ipilimumab) was tested in patients who had chemo-refractory metastatic non-small-cell lung cancer. The data originate from a study of radiotherapy plus CTLA-4 blockade in lung cancer (dated by TCRdb to 2016 to 2019). The study in broad terms: Among the enrolled patients, about 19% had an objective response, and about 30% reached disease control. Study-level results and caveats: After treatment with radiotherapy and ipilimumab, TCR clones that originated in tumors expanded in peripheral blood. Increased serum interferon-beta after radiation, together with early dynamic changes in blood T cell clones, were reported to be the strongest predictors of response.

Libraries were made using the immunoSEQ multiplex PCR assay. TCRdb re-hosts the immuneACCESS table, in-frame sequences only. Its copies lack some clones; in the studies checked, an unresolved V gene accounts for under half of them, and the cause for the rest is not known. In this sample the table shows about 59,000 clones, approximately 65% of which occur a single time. Roughly 8.7% of the sample comes from the top ten. Source: peripheral blood, taken from a patient treated with radiotherapy plus ipilimumab. The sequence derives from a human donor with non-small cell lung cancer whose response to radiotherapy plus ipilimumab could not be evaluated.

The sequence in DNA is TGTGCCAGTAGTCCCCGGACTAGCTCCTACAATGAGCAGTTCTTC. Translated, it gives CASSPRTSSYNEQFF. The chain joins TRBV19 to TRBJ2-1; TRBD2 fits 7 bases in the junction. Germline trimming: 5 bases from V, 0 bases from J; junction bases outside gene matches: 4. CDR3 length: 15 amino acids, cysteine to phenylalanine. This entry keeps only the CDR3 DNA: 45 bases, framed from base 1. The CDR1 and CDR2 encoded by the germline V gene (reference sequence) are LNHDA and SQIVND.